This TCR beta chain stems from a study of Graves' ophthalmopathy and Graves' hyperthyroidism. This CDR3 spans 13 amino acids. Losses at the gene ends were 0 bases for V and 11 bases for J; bases not matched to a gene: 8. Per the germline V gene, CDR1 is DFQATT and CDR2 is SNEGSKA (reference sequence). This clonotype was seen many times. The authors amplified TCR beta CDR3 regions, and they did so from RNA transcripts for repertoire sequencing. Second-round multiplex PCR came after first-round RT-PCR with HTBI primers. MiXCR, run by TCRdb on the multiplex PCR reads, gives a single entry per CDR3 protein. The sample lists about 380,000 distinct CDR3 sequences, 15% occurring once.

The material sequenced was peripheral blood. The sequence was obtained from a woman aged 18-29 years with stable Graves' hyperthyroidism. The rearrangement uses TRBV20-1 and TRBJ1-1, with 8 bases lining up with TRBD1. The DNA of the CDR3 is TGCAGTGCTAGAGACGACAGGGGTTTCGGGGCTTTCTTT. This gives the protein CSARDDRGFGAFF.